Listed here are 17 T cell receptor beta chains from one sample, sequenced in a study of blood T cell repertoires in COVID-19. Profiling relied on immunoSEQ multiplex PCR, and the TCRdb table lists in-frame clones only, not all of them. The sample lists tens of thousands of clones; over 70% were seen once. Sample: peripheral blood. These receptors all come from a man older than 75 with active or convalescent COVID-19.

J is TRBJ1-1 and V is TRBV20-1; the D is unclear. The germline V and J ends were trimmed by 3 bases and 6 bases, with 8 bases remaining between them. Germline values: CDR1 DFQATT, CDR2 SNEGSKA (reference sequence). The CDR3 consists of 11 residues. This CDR3 reads CSARGGPEAFF. The CDR3 nucleotides read TGCAGTGCTAGGGGAGGTCCTGAAGCTTTCTTT.

The chain uses TRBV5-4 and TRBJ1-2; D not certain. This CDR3 comprises 13 residues. V dropped 5 bases and J dropped 7 bases, with 15 bases sitting between them. The germline gives CDR1 SGHNT, CDR2 YYREEE (reference sequence). This CDR3 reads CASSQAGYTGYTF. CDR3 DNA sequence: TGTGCCAGCAGTCAGGCAGGTTATACTGGCTACACCTTC.

The genes are TRBV10-3 and TRBJ1-5, with D maybe TRBD1 (6 bases). This CDR3 comprises 14 residues. Germline V CDR1 and CDR2: ENHRY, SYGVKD. Trimming stripped 2 bases from V and 5 bases from J, with 10 bases between. This CDR3 is CAISEEGGDQPQHF. CDR3 bases: TGTGCCATCAGTGAGGAGGGGGGGGATCAGCCCCAGCATTTT.

V gene TRBV10-3 combines with J gene TRBJ2-2; D is ambiguous. V lost 9 bases, J lost 0 bases, and 11 bases lay in between. The CDR3 sequence is 14 residues long. CDR1 ENHRY and CDR2 SYGVKD come from the germline V gene. The chain's CDR3 is CAMLNRANTGELFF. CDR3 coding DNA: TGTGCCATGCTGAATCGGGCGAACACCGGGGAGCTGTTTTTT.

The rearrangement uses TRBV3-1 (or the pseudogene TRBV3-2) and TRBJ1-2; D is uncertain. Germline V lookup: CDR1 LGHDT, CDR2 YNNKEL (reference sequence). CDR3 size: 15 residues. V dropped 0 bases and J dropped 4 bases, with 12 bases sitting between them. CDR3: CASSQDRRASYGYTF. Here the CDR3 DNA reads TGTGCCAGCAGCCAAGACAGGAGGGCCAGCTATGGCTACACCTTC.

This clone turned up a few times. The J gene is TRBJ1-5, the V gene TRBV7-9; the D gene is possibly TRBD1 (6 bases). Between the trimmed V and J ends, which lost 0 bases and 6 bases, there was a span of 18 bases. Germline CDR1 is SEHNR and CDR2 is FQNEAQ (reference sequence). The CDR3 extends over 17 amino acids. This CDR3 reads CASSLAHRESWGQPQHF. In nucleotides, the CDR3 is TGTGCCAGCAGCTTAGCGCACAGGGAGTCATGGGGTCAGCCCCAGCATTTT.

The CDR3 region is CSVEGGQGYEETQYF. CDR3 coding DNA: TGCAGCGTTGAAGGGGGACAGGGGTACGAAGAGACCCAGTACTTC. The rearrangement joins TRBV29-1 to TRBJ2-5, with 10 nucleotides matching TRBD1. In germline, CDR1 is SQVTM, CDR2 ANQGSEA. With V trimmed by 1 base and J by 3 bases, 5 bases remained unmatched. This CDR3 has 15 amino acids.

This clone was seen more than once but under ten times. The chain has TRBV5-1 and TRBJ2-5, with 9 bases lining up with TRBD1. CDR1 is SGHRS and CDR2 is YFSETQ in the germline V gene. J gave up 6 bases and V 0 bases, and 6 bases lay outside the gene matches. CDR3 length equals 15 residues. CDR3 residues: CASSLGGQGAKTQYF. As DNA, the CDR3 is TGCGCCAGCAGCTTGGGGGGACAGGGCGCGAAGACCCAGTACTTC.

The CDR3 sequence: CASSGTQNQPQHF. In DNA form, the CDR3 reads TGTGCCAGCAGCGGGACACAGAATCAGCCCCAGCATTTT. V gene TRBV27 combines with J gene TRBJ1-5, with a possible D match to TRBD1 (6 bases). The CDR3 is 13 amino acids. CDR1 is MNHEY, CDR2 SMNVEV, per germline (reference sequence). The V end lost 6 bases, the J end lost 4 bases, and 10 bases lay between the germline ends.

This chain joins TRBV2 and TRBJ2-1, with 8 bases aligning to TRBD1. The V gene's germline CDR1 is SNHLY and CDR2 FYNNEI. After removal of 8 bases from V and 4 bases from J, the junction contained 7 bases not matched to a gene. This CDR3 has 14 amino acids. In DNA, the CDR3 is TGTGCCAGCCAGGGACAGGACAATTACAATGAGCAGTTCTTC. Protein product: CASQGQDNYNEQFF.

V usage is TRBV7-9 and J usage is TRBJ1-3, with D perhaps matching TRBD1 (6 bases). The CDR3 runs to 13 residues. Trimming cost V 7 bases and J 2 bases, with 9 bases left between them. Germline CDR1 SEHNR, CDR2 FQNEAQ (reference sequence). In DNA form, the CDR3 reads TGTGCCAGCACGAGGGGGACTGGAAACACCATATATTTT. It encodes CASTRGTGNTIYF.

V is TRBV11-3 and J is TRBJ1-1; the D is unclear. V lost 2 bases, J lost 2 bases, and 6 bases lay in between. This CDR3 spans 13 amino acids. Germline lookup yields CDR1 SGHNT and CDR2 YENEEA. The CDR3 loop reads CASSLYRNTEAFF. In nucleotides, the CDR3 is TGTGCCAGCAGCTTATACAGAAACACTGAAGCTTTCTTT.

The chain recombines TRBV19 with TRBJ1-3, with 7 nucleotides matching TRBD1. The germline gives CDR1 LNHDA, CDR2 SQIVND (reference sequence). This CDR3 has 13 amino acids. The junction had 4 bases not matched to a gene; V was cut back by 8 bases and J by 3 bases. CDR3 bases: TGTGCCAGTGTCCAGGGGGTTGGAAACACCATATATTTT. Amino acids: CASVQGVGNTIYF.

V usage is TRBV4-1 and J usage is TRBJ2-3, with 10 bases identical to TRBD2. The germline CDR1 and CDR2 sequences are MGHRA and YSYEKL. The CDR3 has 17 amino acids. V lost 2 bases and J lost 1; bases outside the gene matches: 6. The CDR3 nucleotides read TGCGCCAGCAGCCAACCGAACCTAGCGGGGGGCACAGATACGCAGTATTTT. Its protein product is CASSQPNLAGGTDTQYF.

In its sample, this clone was seen once. The same CDR3 is also encoded by other DNA sequences in this sample. This chain uses TRBV6-5 with TRBJ2-5; tentatively, D is TRBD2 (5 bases). Per germline, CDR1 MNHEY and CDR2 SVGAGI. The CDR3 totals 13 residues. The V gene lost 6 bases and the J gene lost 1 base, with 9 bases spanning the gap. CDR3 sequence (DNA): TGTGCCAGCAGAGGAACTAGCCAAGAGACCCAGTACTTC. The encoded protein is CASRGTSQETQYF.

The CDR3 loop reads CASSLSLPSYNSPLHF. The CDR3 DNA sequence: TGTGCCAGCAGCCTATCACTTCCCTCCTATAATTCACCCCTCCACTTT. The V and J genes are TRBV14 and TRBJ1-6; no reliable D call. Germline V lookup: CDR1 SGHDN, CDR2 FVKESK. The CDR3 is 16 amino acids. V lost 4 bases, J lost 0 bases, and 10 bases lay in between. The variable domain in full, completed from reference TRBV14 and TRBJ1-6, reads EAGVTQFPSHSVIEKGQTVTLRCDPISGHDNLYWYRRVMGKEIKFLLHFVKESKQDESGMPNNRFLAERTGGTYSTLKVQPAELEDSGVYFCASSLSLPSYNSPLHFGNGTRLTVT.

The chain joins TRBV2 to TRBJ1-6; 9 nucleotides line up with TRBD1. Germline-derived CDR1 and CDR2 are SNHLY and FYNNEI. The length of the CDR3 is 14 residues. The J segment lost 9 bases and the V segment lost 5 bases, leaving 5 bases of the junction unmatched. The CDR3 DNA follows: TGTGCCAGCAGTCAGGACAGGGGCAGTTCACCCCTCCACTTT. Protein: CASSQDRGSSPLHF.